This TCR beta chain was documented in a study of control samples from healthy donors and cancer patients. This clone was counted between two and nine times. Profiled with immunoSEQ multiplex PCR; TCRdb holds only in-frame clones, not every one. This sample has about 140,000 clones, with 94% found just once. V shed 2 bases and J shed 10 bases, with 12 bases lying between them. This CDR3 is built from 14 residues. Germline V lookup: CDR1 MDHEN, CDR2 SYDVKM. The chain uses TRBV28 and TRBJ1-6; the D is unclear. The sequencing input was blood. This sequence originates from a man aged 35 to 55 in good health. DNA of the CDR3: TGTGCCAGCAGTTTAGGAACTCAAAACTCACCCCTCCACTTT. Protein product: CASSLGTQNSPLHF. Full variable domain (outside the CDR3, taken from reference TRBV28 and TRBJ1-6): DVKVTQSSRYLVKRTGEKVFLECVQDMDHENMFWYRQDPGLGLRLIYFSYDVKMKEKGDIPEGYSVSREKKERFSLILESASTNQTSMYLCASSLGTQNSPLHFGNGTRLTVT.